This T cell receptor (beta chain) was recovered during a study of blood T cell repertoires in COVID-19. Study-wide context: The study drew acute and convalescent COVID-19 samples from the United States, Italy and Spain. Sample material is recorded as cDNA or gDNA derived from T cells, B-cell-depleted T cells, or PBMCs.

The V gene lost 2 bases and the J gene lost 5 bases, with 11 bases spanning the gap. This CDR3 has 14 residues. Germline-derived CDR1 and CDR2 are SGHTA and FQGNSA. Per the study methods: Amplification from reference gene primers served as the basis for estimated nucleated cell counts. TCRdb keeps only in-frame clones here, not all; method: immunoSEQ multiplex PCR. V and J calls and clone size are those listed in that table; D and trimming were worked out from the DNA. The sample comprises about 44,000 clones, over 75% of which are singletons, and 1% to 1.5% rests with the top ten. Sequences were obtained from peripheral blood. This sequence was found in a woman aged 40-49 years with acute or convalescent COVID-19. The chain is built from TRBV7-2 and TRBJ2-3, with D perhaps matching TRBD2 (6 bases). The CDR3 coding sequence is TGTGCCAGCAGCTTATCGGGACTTGAAGATACGCAGTATTTT. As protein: CASSLSGLEDTQYF.